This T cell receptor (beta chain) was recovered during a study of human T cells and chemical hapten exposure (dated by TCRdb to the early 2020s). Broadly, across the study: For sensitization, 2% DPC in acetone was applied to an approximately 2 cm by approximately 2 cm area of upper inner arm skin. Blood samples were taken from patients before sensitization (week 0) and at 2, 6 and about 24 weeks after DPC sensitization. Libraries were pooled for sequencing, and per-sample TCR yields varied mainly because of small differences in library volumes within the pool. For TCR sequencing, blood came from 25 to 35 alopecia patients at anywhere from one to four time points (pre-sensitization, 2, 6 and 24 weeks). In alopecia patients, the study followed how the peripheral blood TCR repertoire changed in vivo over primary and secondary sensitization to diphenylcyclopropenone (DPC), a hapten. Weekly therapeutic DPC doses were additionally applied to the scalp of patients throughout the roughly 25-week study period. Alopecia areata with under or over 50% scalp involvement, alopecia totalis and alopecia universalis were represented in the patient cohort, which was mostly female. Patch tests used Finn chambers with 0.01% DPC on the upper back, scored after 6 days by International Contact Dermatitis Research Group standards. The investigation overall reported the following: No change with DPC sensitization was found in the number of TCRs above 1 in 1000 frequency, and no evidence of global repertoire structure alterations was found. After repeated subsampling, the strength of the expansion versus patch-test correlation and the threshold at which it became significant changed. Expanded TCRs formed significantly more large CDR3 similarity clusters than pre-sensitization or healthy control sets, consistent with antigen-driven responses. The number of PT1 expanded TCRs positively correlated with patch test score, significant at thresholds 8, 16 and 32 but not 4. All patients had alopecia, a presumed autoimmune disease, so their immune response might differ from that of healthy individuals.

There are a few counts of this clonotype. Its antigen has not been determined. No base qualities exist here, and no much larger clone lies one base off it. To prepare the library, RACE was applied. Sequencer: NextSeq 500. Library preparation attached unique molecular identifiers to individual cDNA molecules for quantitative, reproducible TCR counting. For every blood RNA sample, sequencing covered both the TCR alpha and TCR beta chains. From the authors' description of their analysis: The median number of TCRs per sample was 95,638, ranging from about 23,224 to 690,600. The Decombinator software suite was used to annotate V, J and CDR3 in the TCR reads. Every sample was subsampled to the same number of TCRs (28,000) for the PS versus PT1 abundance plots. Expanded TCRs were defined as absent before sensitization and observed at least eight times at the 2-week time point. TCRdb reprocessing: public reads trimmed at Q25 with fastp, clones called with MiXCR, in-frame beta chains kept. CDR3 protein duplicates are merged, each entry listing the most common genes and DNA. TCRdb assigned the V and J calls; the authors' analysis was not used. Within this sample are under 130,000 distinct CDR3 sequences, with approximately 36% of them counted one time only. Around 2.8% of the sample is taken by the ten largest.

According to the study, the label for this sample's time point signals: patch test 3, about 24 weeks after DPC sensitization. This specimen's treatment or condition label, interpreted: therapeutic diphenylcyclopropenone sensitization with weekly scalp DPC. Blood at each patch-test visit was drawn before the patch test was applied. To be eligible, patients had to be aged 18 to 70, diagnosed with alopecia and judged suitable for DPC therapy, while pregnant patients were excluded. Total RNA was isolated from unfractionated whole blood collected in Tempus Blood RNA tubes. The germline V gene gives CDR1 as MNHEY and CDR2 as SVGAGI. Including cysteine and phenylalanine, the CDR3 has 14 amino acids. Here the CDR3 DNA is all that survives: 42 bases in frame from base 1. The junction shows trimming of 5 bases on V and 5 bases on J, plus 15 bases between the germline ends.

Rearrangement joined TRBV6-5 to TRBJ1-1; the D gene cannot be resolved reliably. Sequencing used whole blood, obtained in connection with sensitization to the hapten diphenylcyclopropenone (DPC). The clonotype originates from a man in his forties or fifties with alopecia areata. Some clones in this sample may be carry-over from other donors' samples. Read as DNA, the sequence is TGTGCCAGCAGTCGAGGACTCCCTGGGACTGAAGCTTTCTTT. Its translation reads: CASSRGLPGTEAFF.